The 28 T cell receptor beta chains in this list originate from one sample, sequenced in a study of T cell changes during pregnancy in multiple sclerosis. The repertoire was sequenced with immunoSEQ multiplex PCR; TCRdb's copy has only in-frame clones and lacks some. Of 100,000 or so clones in the sample, over 85% were seen once. Sequences were derived from peripheral blood, sampled in the second trimester of pregnancy. The receptors come from a female donor with multiple sclerosis, enrolled in a pregnancy study.

This chain links TRBV5-1 with TRBJ2-7; D may be TRBD1 (7 bases). Germline assignment: CDR1 SGHRS and CDR2 YFSETQ. V shed 0 bases and J shed 0 bases, with 10 bases lying between them. This CDR3 region has 15 residues. In DNA, the CDR3 is TGCGCCAGCAGCTTGGCAGGGGGGTCCTCCTACGAGCAGTACTTC. Its protein is CASSLAGGSSYEQYF.

The gene calls are TRBV19 and TRBJ1-5; 8 bases are shared with TRBD1. CDR3 length: 15 residues. The germline gives CDR1 LNHDA, CDR2 SQIVND (reference sequence). The J segment lost 3 bases and the V segment lost 5 bases, leaving 6 bases of the junction unmatched. As DNA, the CDR3 is TGTGCCAGTAGTGCGGACAGGGAGATCAATCAGCCCCAGCATTTT. Residues: CASSADREINQPQHF.

The V and J genes are TRBV7-3 and TRBJ2-3; 7 nucleotides line up with TRBD2. With 1 base clipped from V and 1 base from J, the junction kept 2 bases outside the gene matches. This CDR3 is built from 15 residues. Germline V gives CDR1 SGHTA, CDR2 FQGTGA. Here the CDR3 DNA reads TGTGCCAGCAGCTTAAATGGGGGGGGCACAGATACGCAGTATTTT. As protein: CASSLNGGGTDTQYF.

This chain connects TRBV9 to TRBJ1-1, with D perhaps matching TRBD1 (6 bases). Per germline, CDR1 SGDLS and CDR2 YYNGEE. This CDR3 region has 13 residues. Trimming took 4 bases from V and 3 from J, leaving 10 bases between them. The CDR3 nucleotides read TGTGCCAGCAGCCCGGGACAACACACTGAAGCTTTCTTT. Translation gives CASSPGQHTEAFF.

The chain recombines TRBV5-1 with TRBJ2-7; 11 nucleotides align to TRBD1. With V trimmed by 4 bases and J by 0 bases, 9 bases remained unmatched. Germline V gene lookup returns CDR1 SGHRS and CDR2 YFSETQ. The CDR3 consists of 17 residues. The CDR3 sequence: CASSLPGQGAFSYEQYF. The CDR3 nucleotides are TGCGCCAGCAGCCTACCCGGACAGGGGGCTTTCTCCTACGAGCAGTACTTC.

V usage is TRBV27 and J usage is TRBJ1-5; 10 bases align to TRBD1. Germline CDR1 and CDR2: MNHEY and SMNVEV (reference sequence). CDR3 size: 15 residues. Trimming at V came to 5 bases and at J to 4 bases, leaving 5 bases not matched to a gene. The CDR3 DNA is TGTGCCAGCAGTAGACAGGGGGCCCTGAATCAGCCCCAGCATTTT. It specifies CASSRQGALNQPQHF.

This rearrangement joins TRBV19 to TRBJ1-1; possibly TRBD1 for D (6 bases). The V end was cut by 0 bases, the J end by 1 base, with 9 bases between. The CDR3 consists of 15 residues. Germline V gene data show CDR1 as LNHDA and CDR2 as SQIVND (reference sequence). CDR3 sequence: CASSIDGQPNTEAFF. Written as DNA, the CDR3 is TGTGCCAGTAGTATAGATGGACAGCCGAACACTGAAGCTTTCTTT.

This chain uses TRBV29-1 with TRBJ2-7; 7 bases fit TRBD1. Trimming took 1 base from V and 5 from J; bases not matched to a gene: 8. The V gene's germline CDR1 is SQVTM and CDR2 ANQGSEA. The CDR3 is 14 residues long. The CDR3 region has the DNA TGCAGCGTTGAAGGCTGGACAGGCGCGGACGAGCAGTACTTC. This gives the protein CSVEGWTGADEQYF.

V gene TRBV2 combines with J gene TRBJ1-4; 8 bases are a match to TRBD1. The CDR3 is made up of 15 amino acids. Germline values: CDR1 SNHLY, CDR2 FYNNEI. The ends lost 8 bases at V and 8 bases at J; junction bases unmatched: 13. CDR3 in amino acids: CASQNPGQAREKLFF. CDR3 DNA sequence: TGTGCCAGCCAAAACCCGGGACAGGCTCGCGAAAAACTGTTTTTT.

The chain combines TRBV29-1 with TRBJ1-1; 7 bases line up with TRBD1. The CDR3 is 18 residues long. Germline-derived CDR1 and CDR2 are SQVTM and ANQGSEA. Trimming took 1 base from V and 3 from J; bases not matched to a gene: 17. CDR3 residues: CSVEGRGKGAWVYTEAFF. In DNA, the CDR3 is TGCAGCGTTGAAGGTAGGGGAAAGGGGGCGTGGGTTTACACTGAAGCTTTCTTT.

The V call is TRBV19, the J call TRBJ2-7; the D gene is possibly TRBD1 (5 bases). The length of the CDR3 is 12 residues. The germline V gene encodes CDR1 LNHDA and CDR2 SQIVND (reference sequence). The V and J ends lost 6 bases and 6 bases respectively, with 12 bases between them. CDR3 sequence reads: CASRGVIGEQYF. DNA of the CDR3: TGTGCCAGTAGAGGGGTCATAGGCGAGCAGTACTTC.

The chain joins TRBV5-4 to TRBJ2-4; possibly TRBD2 for D (6 bases). Germline V gene data show CDR1 as SGHNT and CDR2 as YYREEE (reference sequence). The CDR3 loop spans 17 amino acids. The ends were cut back, 4 bases at V and 0 bases at J, with 17 bases in the middle. CDR3 nucleotides: TGTGCCAGCAGCGCCGCCGGAGGGGCGGTAGCCAAAAACATTCAGTACTTC. It translates to CASSAAGGAVAKNIQYF.

The rearrangement joins TRBV29-1 to TRBJ2-5; a possible D gene is TRBD2 (6 bases). This CDR3 region has 12 residues. CDR1 and CDR2 (germline): SQVTM, ANQGSEA. Trimming took off 4 bases at V and 2 bases at J, with 8 bases between the two ends. CDR3 sequence: CSVVAVQETQYF. The CDR3 nucleotides are TGCAGCGTTGTAGCGGTACAAGAGACCCAGTACTTC.

V usage is TRBV18 and J usage is TRBJ2-7, with a possible D match to TRBD1 (6 bases). CDR1 is KGHSH and CDR2 is LQKENI in the germline V gene. The CDR3 loop spans 15 amino acids. V was shortened by 2 bases and J by 4 bases, with 15 bases between the two germline ends. CDR3: CASSPNRGGSYEQYF. Here the CDR3 DNA reads TGTGCCAGCTCACCAAACCGTGGGGGCTCGTACGAGCAGTACTTC.

V usage is TRBV9 and J usage is TRBJ2-5, with 9 bases that match TRBD2. This CDR3 comprises 15 residues. Germline trimming cut 0 bases from V and 4 bases from J; bases unmatched to any gene: 4. CDR1 is SGDLS and CDR2 is YYNGEE in the germline V gene. The CDR3 spells CASSVAAGGGETQYF. CDR3 bases: TGTGCCAGCAGCGTAGCAGCGGGGGGAGGAGAGACCCAGTACTTC.

J is TRBJ1-2 and V is TRBV30; the D is unclear. The CDR3 spans 13 residues. Trimming stripped 2 bases from V and 3 bases from J, with 10 bases between. Germline CDR1 and CDR2: GTSNPN and SVGIG (reference sequence). DNA of the CDR3: TGTGCCTGGAGTTCGTTAGCGTACTATGGCTACACCTTC. It specifies CAWSSLAYYGYTF. The complete variable domain, with remaining parts taken from reference TRBV30 and TRBJ1-2, reads SQTIHQWPATLVQPVGSPLSLECTVEGTSNPNLYWYRQAAGRGLQLLFYSVGIGQISSEVPQNLSASRPQDRQFILSSKKLLLSDSGFYLCAWSSLAYYGYTFGSGTRLTVV.

The J gene is TRBJ2-2, the V gene TRBV19; TRBD1 agrees at 12 bases. Unmatched junction bases numbered 7, after V lost 7 bases and J lost 4 bases. The germline V gene encodes CDR1 LNHDA and CDR2 SQIVND (reference sequence). The CDR3 totals 16 residues. Here the CDR3 DNA reads TGTGCCAGTACCATAAGGGACAGGGGGCCCACCGGGGAGCTGTTTTTT. Translation gives CASTIRDRGPTGELFF. Full variable domain (missing parts from reference TRBV19 and TRBJ2-2): DGGITQSPKYLFRKEGQNVTLSCEQNLNHDAMYWYRQDPGQGLRLIYYSQIVNDFQKGDIAEGYSVSREKKESFPLTVTSAQKNPTAFYLCASTIRDRGPTGELFFGEGSRLTVL.

This clone was recorded once. The rearrangement uses TRBV9 and TRBJ1-6, with TRBD1 identical over 9 bases. Germline V CDR1 and CDR2: SGDLS, YYNGEE. The junction had 4 bases not matched to a gene; V was cut back by 3 bases and J by 3 bases. This CDR3 region has 16 residues. CDR3 coding DNA: TGTGCCAGCAGCGGGGACAGGGTCGACTATAATTCACCCCTCCACTTT. This translates into CASSGDRVDYNSPLHF.

The chain joins TRBV5-1 to TRBJ2-7, with TRBD2 identical over 7 bases. The germline gives CDR1 SGHRS, CDR2 YFSETQ. V shed 3 bases and J 7 bases; nucleotides not matched to a gene: 7. This CDR3 is built from 13 residues. The CDR3 sequence: CASSWTGGGEQYF. As DNA, the CDR3 is TGCGCCAGCAGCTGGACGGGAGGAGGGGAGCAGTACTTC. The full variable domain, its missing parts supplied by reference TRBV5-1 and TRBJ2-7, is KAGVTQTPRYLIKTRGQQVTLSCSPISGHRSVSWYQQTPGQGLQFLFEYFSETQRNKGNFPGRFSGRQFSNSRSEMNVSTLELGDSALYLCASSWTGGGEQYFGPGTRLTVT.

The V gene is TRBV18, the J gene TRBJ1-1; D not certain. The CDR3 covers 14 residues. The V end was cut by 6 bases, the J end by 4 bases, with 15 bases between. Germline V gene lookup returns CDR1 KGHSH and CDR2 LQKENI. The CDR3 DNA sequence: TGTGCCAGCTCGCCCGAGAGGTTAGCCACTGAAGCTTTCTTT. Encoded protein: CASSPERLATEAFF.

The chain is built from TRBV6-1 and TRBJ1-4; no firm D call. The CDR3 has 15 residues. Germline V lookup: CDR1 MNHNS, CDR2 SASEGT. Trimming took 1 base from V and 7 from J, leaving 13 bases between them. As DNA, the CDR3 is TGTGCCAGCAGTGAAGATCTGGGCCGGGGTGAAAAACTGTTTTTT. Amino acids: CASSEDLGRGEKLFF.

The chain combines TRBV19 with TRBJ2-5, with 7 nucleotides matching TRBD1. Germline V lookup: CDR1 LNHDA, CDR2 SQIVND (reference sequence). This CDR3 comprises 15 residues. V gave up 4 bases and J gave up 2 bases; unmatched junction bases: 7. This CDR3 reads CASSTGDRLQETQYF. The DNA of the CDR3 is TGTGCCAGTAGTACCGGGGACAGATTACAAGAGACCCAGTACTTC.

CDR3 sequence: CASKGGRVYEQYF. In DNA, the CDR3 is TGTGCCAGCAAGGGCGGGAGGGTCTACGAGCAGTACTTC. This chain connects TRBV2 to TRBJ2-7; 9 nucleotides match TRBD2. Looked up from germline, CDR1 is SNHLY and CDR2 is FYNNEI. The CDR3 sequence is 13 residues long. V gave up 7 bases and J gave up 3 bases; unmatched junction bases: 4.

V gene TRBV7-2 combines with J gene TRBJ2-7; possible D gene TRBD2, 6 bases. Trimming pared 0 bases from V and 3 bases from J, leaving 15 bases between. CDR1 is SGHTA and CDR2 is FQGNSA in the germline V gene. The CDR3 spans 16 residues. The chain's CDR3 is CASSLARRRGIYEQYF. As DNA, the CDR3 is TGTGCCAGCAGCTTAGCGCGGCGGAGGGGTATCTACGAGCAGTACTTC.

The rearrangement links TRBV19 to TRBJ2-7; TRBD2 aligns across 7 bases. The V gene end was trimmed by 5 bases and the J gene end by 2 bases; junction bases not matched to a gene: 9. The CDR3 has 15 residues. Germline V gives CDR1 LNHDA, CDR2 SQIVND (reference sequence). CDR3 sequence: CASSYSAGVPYEQYF. As DNA, the CDR3 is TGTGCCAGTAGTTACTCGGCGGGAGTCCCCTACGAGCAGTACTTC.

In its sample, this clone was seen once. The rearrangement links TRBV30 to TRBJ2-7; a possible D gene is TRBD1 (6 bases). CDR3 length: 13 amino acids. The V end was cut by 2 bases, the J end by 5 bases, with 13 bases between. CDR1 is GTSNPN and CDR2 is SVGIG in the germline V gene (reference sequence). CDR3 in amino acids: CAWSWVQGHEQYF. The CDR3 DNA sequence: TGTGCCTGGAGTTGGGTACAGGGCCACGAGCAGTACTTC. The full variable domain, with the rest looked up from reference TRBV30 and TRBJ2-7, is SQTIHQWPATLVQPVGSPLSLECTVEGTSNPNLYWYRQAAGRGLQLLFYSVGIGQISSEVPQNLSASRPQDRQFILSSKKLLLSDSGFYLCAWSWVQGHEQYFGPGTRLTVT.

The V gene is TRBV6-5, the J gene TRBJ1-2; D not certain. The CDR3 contains 14 residues. V was cut by 4 bases and J by 4 bases, with 13 bases left in between. Germline loops: CDR1 MNHEY, CDR2 SVGAGI. CDR3 residues: CASSSLGPIYGYTF. DNA for the CDR3: TGTGCCAGCAGTTCCCTGGGCCCTATCTATGGCTACACCTTC.

V and J are TRBV27 and TRBJ1-2; D ambiguous. The V and J ends lost 2 bases and 4 bases respectively, with 8 bases between them. Germline V gives CDR1 MNHEY, CDR2 SMNVEV (reference sequence). This CDR3 is built from 13 residues. The CDR3 DNA sequence: TGTGCCAGCAGTTTAGGGCAGTTCTATGGCTACACCTTC. Translated: CASSLGQFYGYTF.